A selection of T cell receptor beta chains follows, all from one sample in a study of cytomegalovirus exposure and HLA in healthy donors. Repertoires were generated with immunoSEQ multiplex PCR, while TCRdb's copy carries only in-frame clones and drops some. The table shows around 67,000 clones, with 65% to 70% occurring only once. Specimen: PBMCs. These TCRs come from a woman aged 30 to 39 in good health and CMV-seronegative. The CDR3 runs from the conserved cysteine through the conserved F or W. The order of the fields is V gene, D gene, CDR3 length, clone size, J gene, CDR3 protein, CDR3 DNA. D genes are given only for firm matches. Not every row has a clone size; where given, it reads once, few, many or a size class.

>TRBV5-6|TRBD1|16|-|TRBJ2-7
CASSAAGTGGIYEQYF
TGTGCCAGCAGCGCGGCCGGGACAGGGGGCATCTACGAGCAGTACTTC
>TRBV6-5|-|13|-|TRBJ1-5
CASKPGYDQPQHF
TGTGCCAGCAAGCCAGGGTATGATCAGCCCCAGCATTTT
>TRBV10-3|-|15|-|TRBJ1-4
CAISEIAGTNEKLFF
TGTGCCATCAGTGAGATCGCGGGAACTAATGAAAAACTGTTTTTT
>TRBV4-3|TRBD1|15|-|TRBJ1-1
CASSQPDRLSTEAFF
TGCGCCAGCAGCCAACCGGACAGGCTAAGTACTGAAGCTTTCTTT
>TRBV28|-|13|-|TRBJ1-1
CASSLGGWDEAFF
TGTGCCAGCAGTTTAGGAGGGTGGGATGAAGCTTTCTTT
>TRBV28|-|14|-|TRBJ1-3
CASRTGGLGNTIYF
TGTGCCAGCAGGACCGGGGGGCTCGGAAACACCATATATTTT
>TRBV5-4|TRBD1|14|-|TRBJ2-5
CASSSQGAGETQYF
TGTGCCAGCAGCTCACAGGGGGCGGGTGAGACCCAGTACTTC
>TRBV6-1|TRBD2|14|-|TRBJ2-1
CASSGTSGGNEQFF
TGTGCCAGCAGTGGGACTAGCGGGGGGAATGAGCAGTTCTTC
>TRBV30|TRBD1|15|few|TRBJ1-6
CASGQGSSYNSPLHF
TGTGCCTCCGGACAGGGTAGTTCCTATAATTCACCCCTCCACTTT
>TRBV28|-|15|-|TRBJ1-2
CASSLSPWGLGGYTF
TGTGCCAGCAGTTTAAGCCCATGGGGGCTGGGGGGCTACACCTTC
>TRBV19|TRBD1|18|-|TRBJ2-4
CASSFRGPQTIAKNIQYF
TGTGCCAGTAGTTTCAGGGGGCCTCAGACGATAGCCAAAAACATTCAGTACTTC
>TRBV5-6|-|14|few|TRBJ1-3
CASSLLPSGNTIYF
TGTGCCAGCAGCTTGCTCCCTTCTGGAAACACCATATATTTT
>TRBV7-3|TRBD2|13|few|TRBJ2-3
CASSLRGGDTQYF
TGTGCCAGCAGCTTACGCGGGGGGGATACGCAGTATTTT
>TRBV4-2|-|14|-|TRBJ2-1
CASSQGRFGNEQFF
TGTGCCAGCAGCCAAGGGAGATTTGGAAATGAGCAGTTCTTC
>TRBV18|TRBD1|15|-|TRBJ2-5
CASSPEGARQETQYF
TGTGCCAGCTCACCAGAGGGGGCCCGGCAAGAGACCCAGTACTTC
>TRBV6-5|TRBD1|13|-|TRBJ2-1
CASSLQGLNEQFF
TGTGCCAGCAGTCTACAGGGGCTCAATGAGCAGTTCTTC
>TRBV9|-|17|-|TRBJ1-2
CASSPHPGRLLGYGYTF
TGTGCCAGCAGCCCCCACCCAGGCCGCCTTCTGGGCTATGGCTACACCTTC
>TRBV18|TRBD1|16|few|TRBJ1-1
CASSPSGQGMNTEAFF
TGTGCCAGCTCCCCATCGGGACAGGGGATGAACACTGAAGCTTTCTTT
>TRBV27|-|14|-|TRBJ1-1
CASPIGGRDTEAFF
TGTGCCAGCCCCATCGGCGGGCGGGACACTGAAGCTTTCTTT
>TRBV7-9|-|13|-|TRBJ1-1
CASSSTENTEAFF
TGTGCCAGCAGCTCGACAGAGAACACTGAAGCTTTCTTT
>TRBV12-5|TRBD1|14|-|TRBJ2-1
CASGSGQVGNEQFF
TGTGCTAGTGGTTCGGGACAGGTTGGGAATGAGCAGTTCTTC
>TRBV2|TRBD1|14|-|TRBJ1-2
CASWTGGASYGYTF
TGTGCCAGCTGGACAGGGGGCGCGAGTTATGGCTACACCTTC
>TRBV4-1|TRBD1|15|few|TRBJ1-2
CASSQVGTGLIGYTF
TGCGCCAGCAGCCAAGTCGGGACAGGCCTGATCGGCTACACCTTC
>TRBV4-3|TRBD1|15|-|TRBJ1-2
CASSPGFGTVYGYTF
TGCGCCAGCAGCCCGGGTTTTGGGACAGTCTATGGCTACACCTTC
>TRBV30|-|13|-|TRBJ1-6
CAWRSTGNSPLHF
TGTGCCTGGAGAAGTACAGGGAATTCACCCCTCCACTTT
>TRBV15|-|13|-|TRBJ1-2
CATSRPLIGGYTF
TGTGCCACCAGCAGACCCCTCATCGGGGGCTACACCTTC
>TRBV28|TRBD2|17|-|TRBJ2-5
CASSLWTSGGAIETQYF
TGTGCCAGCAGTTTATGGACTAGCGGGGGGGCGATAGAGACCCAGTACTTC
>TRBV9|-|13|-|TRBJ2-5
CASSLRSQETQYF
TGTGCCAGCAGTCTCAGATCCCAAGAGACCCAGTACTTC
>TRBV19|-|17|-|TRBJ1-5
CASSIVQQVGSNQPQHF
TGTGCCAGTAGTATCGTCCAACAGGTTGGAAGCAATCAGCCCCAGCATTTT
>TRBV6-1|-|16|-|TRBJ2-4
CASSDRGIIAKNIQYF
TGTGCCAGCAGTGATCGGGGAATTATAGCCAAAAACATTCAGTACTTC
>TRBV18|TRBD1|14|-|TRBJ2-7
CASSTGQGKGEQYF
TGTGCCAGCTCAACAGGACAGGGAAAAGGCGAGCAGTACTTC
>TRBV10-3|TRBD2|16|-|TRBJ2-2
CAISNSGRRDTGELFF
TGTGCCATCAGTAACTCCGGGAGGAGGGACACCGGGGAGCTGTTTTTT
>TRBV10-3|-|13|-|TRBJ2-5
CAISDAAAETQYF
TGTGCCATCAGTGATGCTGCAGCGGAGACCCAGTACTTC
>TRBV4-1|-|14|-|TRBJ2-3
CASSQGLSTDTQYF
TGCGCCAGCAGCCAAGGTCTTAGCACAGATACGCAGTATTTT
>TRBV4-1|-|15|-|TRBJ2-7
CASSQSDSSSYEQYF
TGCGCCAGCAGCCAGAGTGACAGCAGCTCCTACGAGCAGTACTTC
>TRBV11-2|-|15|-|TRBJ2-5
CASSLKGTGRETQYF
TGTGCCAGCAGCTTAAAGGGGACTGGGAGGGAGACCCAGTACTTC
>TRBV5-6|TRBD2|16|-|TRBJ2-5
CASSLTSGGVGETQYF
TGTGCCAGCAGCCTGACTAGCGGGGGGGTGGGTGAGACCCAGTACTTC
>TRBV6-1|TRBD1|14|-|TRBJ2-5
CASTPTGGKETQYF
TGTGCCAGCACCCCGACAGGGGGCAAGGAGACCCAGTACTTC
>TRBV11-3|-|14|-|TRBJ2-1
CASSLDFVGDEQFF
TGTGCCAGCAGCTTAGATTTTGTGGGCGATGAGCAGTTCTTC
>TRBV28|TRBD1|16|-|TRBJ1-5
CASSVKTGGRGQPQHF
TGTGCCAGCAGCGTTAAGACAGGGGGAAGGGGTCAGCCCCAGCATTTT
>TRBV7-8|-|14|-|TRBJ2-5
CASSAPPGGETQYF
TGTGCCAGCAGCGCCCCCCCAGGGGGGGAGACCCAGTACTTC
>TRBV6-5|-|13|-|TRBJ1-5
CASSSLSNQPQHF
TGTGCCAGCAGTTCCCTTAGCAATCAGCCCCAGCATTTT
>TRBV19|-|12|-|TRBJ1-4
CASSIEREKLFF
TGTGCCAGTAGTATAGAGAGGGAAAAACTGTTTTTT
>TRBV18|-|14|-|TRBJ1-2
CASSPDSTNYGYTF
TGTGCCAGCTCACCAGACAGCACTAACTATGGCTACACCTTC
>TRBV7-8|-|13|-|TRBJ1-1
CASSIYGNTEAFF
TGTGCCAGCAGCATCTACGGGAACACTGAAGCTTTCTTT
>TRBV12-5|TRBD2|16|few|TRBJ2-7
CASGLVQRGGWYEQYF
TGTGCTAGTGGTTTGGTACAGCGGGGGGGCTGGTACGAGCAGTACTTC
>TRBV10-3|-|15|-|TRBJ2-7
CAISENTGAFYEQYF
TGTGCCATCAGTGAGAATACAGGTGCCTTTTACGAGCAGTACTTC
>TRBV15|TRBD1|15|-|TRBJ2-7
CATSRDRGQGYEQYF
TGTGCCACCAGCAGAGATAGGGGACAGGGTTACGAGCAGTACTTC
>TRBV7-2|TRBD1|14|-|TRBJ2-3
CASSEGQIVDTQYF
TGTGCCAGCAGCGAGGGACAGATCGTAGATACGCAGTATTTT
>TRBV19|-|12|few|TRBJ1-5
CAIGHINQPQHF
TGTGCCATCGGACATATCAATCAGCCCCAGCATTTT
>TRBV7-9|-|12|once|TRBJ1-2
CSSSFESYGYTF
TGTTCCAGCAGCTTTGAGAGCTATGGCTACACCTTC
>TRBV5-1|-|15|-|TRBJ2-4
CASSLQDRSKNIQYF
TGCGCCAGCAGCTTGCAAGACAGGTCAAAAAACATTCAGTACTTC
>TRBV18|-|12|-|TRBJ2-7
CASSRDYYEQYF
TGTGCCAGCTCACGAGACTACTACGAGCAGTACTTC
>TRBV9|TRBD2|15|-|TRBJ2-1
CASSVFGGGVDEQFF
TGTGCCAGCAGCGTATTTGGCGGGGGTGTGGATGAGCAGTTCTTC
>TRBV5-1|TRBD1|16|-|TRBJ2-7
CASSLYGTDSSYEQYF
TGCGCCAGCAGCTTATACGGGACAGATAGCTCCTACGAGCAGTACTTC